The 25 T cell receptor beta chains given below trace back to one sample, sequenced in a study of blood T cell repertoires in COVID-19. Libraries were prepared by immunoSEQ multiplex PCR; TCRdb keeps only in-frame clonotypes and omits some of them. This sample has roughly 300,000 clones, with 65% to 90% found just once. Sequences were obtained from peripheral blood. All receptors derive from a human donor in a cohort sampled during active COVID-19.

This clone was seen a handful of times. The V and J genes are TRBV30 and TRBJ2-1, with TRBD2 matching over 8 bases. The CDR3 runs 17 residues. Germline lookup yields CDR1 GTSNPN and CDR2 SVGIG (reference sequence). The V gene end was trimmed by 3 bases and the J gene end by 5 bases; junction bases not matched to a gene: 15. The CDR3 region is CAWRWVAGWRSHNEQFF. CDR3 nucleotide sequence: TGTGCCTGGAGGTGGGTAGCGGGATGGAGGAGTCACAATGAGCAGTTCTTC.

The sample holds one count of this clone. V and J are TRBV27 and TRBJ2-3, with D perhaps matching TRBD2 (6 bases). The germline V gene has CDR1 MNHEY and CDR2 SMNVEV (reference sequence). The CDR3 contains 16 residues. V lost 7 bases, J lost 2 bases, and 19 bases lay in between. The CDR3 sequence is CASIRRDSLDTDTQYF. The CDR3 nucleotides are TGTGCCAGCATTCGCCGGGACTCACTCGACACAGATACGCAGTATTTT.

Remarks on this clone: Distinct nucleotide sequences in the sample also encode this CDR3. The CDR3 DNA reads TGTGCCAGCAGCTTAGGCGGGGGGTCCTACAATGAGCAGTTCTTC. Translation gives CASSLGGGSYNEQFF. The rearrangement joins TRBV7-3 to TRBJ2-1, with TRBD2 identical over 8 bases. Germline CDR1 SGHTA, CDR2 FQGTGA. CDR3 size: 15 residues. The V and J ends lost 2 bases and 1 base, in that order; junction bases with no gene match: 1.

The genes are TRBV10-2 and TRBJ2-7, with 8 bases fitting TRBD2. The J segment lost 0 bases and the V segment lost 8 bases, leaving 6 bases of the junction unmatched. The CDR3 extends over 14 amino acids. CDR1 is WSHSY, CDR2 SAAADI, per germline. As DNA, the CDR3 is TGCGCCAGCGAGAGCGGGGGCCTCTCCTACGAGCAGTACTTC. Amino acids: CASESGGLSYEQYF.

V gene TRBV19 combines with J gene TRBJ1-3; D gene uncertain. V was clipped by 4 bases and J by 0 bases, with 4 bases between them. The CDR3 covers 13 residues. Germline loops: CDR1 LNHDA, CDR2 SQIVND (reference sequence). The CDR3 here is CASSTLSGNTIYF. CDR3 DNA: TGTGCCAGTAGTACCCTCTCTGGAAACACCATATATTTT.

The chain recombines TRBV6-5 with TRBJ2-7, with D perhaps matching TRBD1 (5 bases). The CDR3 contains 11 residues. Deletions cut 6 bases from V and 6 bases from J, with 9 bases between. Germline CDR1 is MNHEY and CDR2 is SVGAGI. The DNA for the CDR3 is TGTGCCAGCAGAAAAGGGGCCGAGCAGTACTTC. The encoded protein is CASRKGAEQYF.

V usage is TRBV19 and J usage is TRBJ2-7; tentative D call: TRBD1 (6 bases). In germline, CDR1 is LNHDA, CDR2 SQIVND (reference sequence). The CDR3 covers 16 residues. Trimming cost V 5 bases and J 2 bases, with 19 bases left between them. CDR3 in amino acids: CASSPEDSVVTYEQYF. The DNA for the CDR3 is TGTGCCAGTAGTCCCGAGGACAGCGTCGTGACCTACGAGCAGTACTTC.

The chain recombines TRBV30 with TRBJ1-1; no clear D. V was trimmed by 0 bases and J by 0 bases, leaving 11 bases between them. The CDR3 loop spans 15 amino acids. Germline lookup yields CDR1 GTSNPN and CDR2 SVGIG (reference sequence). The CDR3 here is CAWSVRSRLNTEAFF. The CDR3 coding sequence is TGTGCCTGGAGTGTAAGGAGCCGCCTGAACACTGAAGCTTTCTTT.

This clone appeared once. This rearrangement joins TRBV20-1 to TRBJ1-2; no firm D call. The CDR3 extends over 11 amino acids. From germline, CDR1 is DFQATT and CDR2 SNEGSKA (reference sequence). V was cut by 4 bases and J by 3 bases, with 6 bases left in between. CDR3 sequence: CSAIVDYGYTF. In DNA, the CDR3 is TGCAGTGCTATTGTAGACTATGGCTACACCTTC.

The chain links TRBV30 to TRBJ1-2; D call uncertain. V lost 5 bases and J lost 0, with 10 bases in between. CDR1 and CDR2 from the germline V gene are GTSNPN and SVGIG (reference sequence). CDR3 length: 13 amino acids. The CDR3 protein is CAWGPTANYGYTF. The CDR3 nucleotides read TGTGCCTGGGGTCCTACAGCTAACTATGGCTACACCTTC.

The chain uses TRBV9 and TRBJ1-1; the match to TRBD1 covers 11 bases. V lost 6 bases, J lost 10 bases, and 2 bases stayed unmatched. The CDR3 is 11 residues long. Looked up from germline, CDR1 is SGDLS and CDR2 is YYNGEE. The CDR3 DNA reads TGTGCCAGCAAAGGGACAGGGGGAGCTTTCTTT. This codes for CASKGTGGAFF.

The chain carries TRBV7-4 and TRBJ1-4; a weak D match, TRBD1 (5 bases). Germline V gene data show CDR1 as SGHVT and CDR2 as SQSDAQ. The CDR3 consists of 16 residues. V shed 1 base and J shed 5 bases, with 14 bases lying between them. The chain's CDR3 is CASSLVEGAMNEKLFF. DNA of the CDR3: TGTGCCAGCAGCTTAGTTGAAGGGGCGATGAATGAAAAACTGTTTTTT.

This clone has only a few counts. Other nucleotide sequences in the sample specify the same CDR3. J is TRBJ1-5 and V is TRBV18; TRBD1 agrees at 7 bases. This CDR3 spans 13 amino acids. Germline V CDR1 and CDR2: KGHSH, LQKENI. Germline trimming cut 3 bases from V and 4 bases from J; bases unmatched to any gene: 0. The CDR3 DNA reads as TGTGCCAGCTCACCGGACAGGAATCAGCCCCAGCATTTT. Its protein product is CASSPDRNQPQHF.

This chain connects TRBV12-5 to TRBJ2-1, with 12 bases that match TRBD2. J lost 1 base, V lost 2 bases, and 6 bases had no gene match. The CDR3 is 18 amino acids. The germline CDR1 and CDR2 sequences are LGHNT and FRNRAP. The CDR3 region is CASGLKLAGGRSYNEQFF. CDR3 bases: TGTGCTAGTGGTTTGAAGCTAGCGGGGGGGCGGTCCTACAATGAGCAGTTCTTC. Filled out from reference TRBV12-5 and TRBJ2-1, the complete variable domain reads DARVTQTPRHKVTEMGQEVTMRCQPILGHNTVFWYRQTMMQGLELLAYFRNRAPLDDSGMPKDRFSAEMPDATLATLKIQPSEPRDSAVYFCASGLKLAGGRSYNEQFFGPGTRLTVL.

The chain has TRBV5-5 and TRBJ2-3; D uncertain. The CDR3 covers 11 residues. Per the germline V gene, CDR1 is SGHKS and CDR2 is YYEKEE (reference sequence). The V and J ends lost 4 bases and 5 bases respectively, with 5 bases between them. The CDR3 is CASSPKDTQYF. The CDR3, as DNA: TGTGCCAGCAGCCCTAAAGATACGCAGTATTTT.

This chain uses TRBV18 with TRBJ2-2; a weak D match, TRBD1 (5 bases). V was trimmed by 6 bases and J by 3 bases, leaving 11 bases between them. The CDR3 covers 14 residues. Germline lookup yields CDR1 KGHSH and CDR2 LQKENI. In DNA, the CDR3 is TGTGCCAGCTCTCCTCAGGGTTACACCGGGGAGCTGTTTTTT. Translating gives CASSPQGYTGELFF.

The V gene is TRBV7-2, the J gene TRBJ1-1; D is possibly TRBD1 (6 bases). V was pared by 1 base and J by 7 bases, with 7 bases between. This CDR3 has 12 residues. Per the germline V gene, CDR1 is SGHTA and CDR2 is FQGNSA. Written as DNA, the CDR3 is TGTGCCAGCAGCTTAGGGACAGTTGAAGCTTTCTTT. Amino acids: CASSLGTVEAFF.

The chain recombines TRBV10-2 with TRBJ1-1; D gene uncertain. In germline, CDR1 is WSHSY, CDR2 SAAADI. V lost 2 bases and J lost 7, with 17 bases in between. This CDR3 is built from 15 residues. The DNA for the CDR3 is TGCGCCAGCAGTGAGCACGCCAGGAAATATATTGAAGCTTTCTTT. It translates to CASSEHARKYIEAFF.

The chain is built from TRBV30 and TRBJ1-3; D gene unclear. CDR1 is GTSNPN, CDR2 SVGIG, per germline (reference sequence). The V end was cut by 2 bases, the J end by 0 bases, with 17 bases between. The CDR3 has 17 amino acids. The CDR3 DNA reads TGTGCCTGGAGTCGAGGAGCCTCTCTAGGCTCTGGAAACACCATATATTTT. Translation gives CAWSRGASLGSGNTIYF.

This clone was seen once. The genes are TRBV9 and TRBJ2-5; 7 positions agree with TRBD1. Unmatched junction bases numbered 4, after V lost 0 bases and J lost 2 bases. The CDR3 runs to 15 residues. Germline V gene lookup returns CDR1 SGDLS and CDR2 YYNGEE. CDR3 sequence (DNA): TGTGCCAGCAGCGTAGAGGGACAGACACAAGAGACCCAGTACTTC. Encoded protein: CASSVEGQTQETQYF.

The V and J genes are TRBV7-3 and TRBJ2-6; the match to TRBD1 covers 8 bases. Per the germline V gene, CDR1 is SGHTA and CDR2 is FQGTGA. CDR3 length equals 18 residues. With V trimmed by 5 bases and J by 3 bases, 12 bases remained unmatched. The CDR3 nucleotides read TGTGCCAGCAGCCGGAAAACCCAGGGGGCTATTGGGGCCAACGTCCTGACTTTC. Amino acids: CASSRKTQGAIGANVLTF.

The chain has TRBV28 and TRBJ1-5; D not resolved. CDR1 is MDHEN, CDR2 SYDVKM, per germline. The CDR3 totals 15 residues. With 1 base removed from V and 2 bases from J, the gap between germline ends came to 9 bases. CDR3 DNA sequence: TGTGCCAGCAGTTTATCACTCTTAGGCAATCAGCCCCAGCATTTT. Amino acid sequence: CASSLSLLGNQPQHF.

The chain has TRBV18 and TRBJ2-1; TRBD2 agrees at 11 bases. The CDR3 extends over 17 amino acids. The ends lost 5 bases at V and 3 bases at J; junction bases unmatched: 9. Germline V lookup: CDR1 KGHSH, CDR2 LQKENI. CDR3: CASSFENLAGGYNEQFF. The CDR3 region has the DNA TGTGCCAGCTCATTCGAAAATCTAGCGGGGGGCTACAATGAGCAGTTCTTC. Full variable domain (remainder filled in from reference TRBV18 and TRBJ2-1): NAGVMQNPRHLVRRRGQEARLRCSPMKGHSHVYWYRQLPEEGLKFMVYLQKENIIDESGMPKERFSAEFPKEGPSILRIQQVVRGDSAAYFCASSFENLAGGYNEQFFGPGTRLTVL.

The V call is TRBV20-1, the J call TRBJ1-1; no definite D call. Per the germline V gene, CDR1 is DFQATT and CDR2 is SNEGSKA (reference sequence). This CDR3 has 11 residues. V was cut by 4 bases and J by 7 bases, with 10 bases left in between. CDR3 sequence reads: CSATPGGEAFF. In DNA form, the CDR3 reads TGCAGTGCTACGCCCGGAGGTGAAGCTTTCTTT.

V and J are TRBV9 and TRBJ2-7, with a possible D match to TRBD2 (6 bases). V was clipped by 4 bases and J by 5 bases, with 16 bases between them. Germline-derived CDR1 and CDR2 are SGDLS and YYNGEE. CDR3 length equals 14 residues. The CDR3 protein is CASSLTVGGNEQYF. The CDR3 bases are TGTGCCAGCAGCCTCACCGTGGGGGGAAACGAGCAGTACTTC.